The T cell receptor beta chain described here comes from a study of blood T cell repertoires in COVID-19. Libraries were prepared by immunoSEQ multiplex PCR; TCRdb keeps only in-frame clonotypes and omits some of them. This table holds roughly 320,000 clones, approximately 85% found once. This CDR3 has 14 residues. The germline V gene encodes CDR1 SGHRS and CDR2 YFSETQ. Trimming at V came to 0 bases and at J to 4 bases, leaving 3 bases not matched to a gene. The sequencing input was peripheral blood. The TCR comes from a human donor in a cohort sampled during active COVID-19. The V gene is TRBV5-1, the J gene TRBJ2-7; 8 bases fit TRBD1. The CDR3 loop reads CASSLGTGRYEQYF. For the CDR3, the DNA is TGCGCCAGCAGCTTGGGGACAGGGAGGTACGAGCAGTACTTC.